These T cell receptor beta chains were read from a single sample in a study of cytomegalovirus exposure and HLA in healthy donors. Measured with immunoSEQ multiplex PCR; TCRdb has only the in-frame clones, and not every one. The sample shows 160,000 or so clones, approximately 80% of them seen only once. Input material: PBMCs. These receptors came from a woman in her late teens or twenties in good health and CMV-seronegative. Both conserved end residues are part of each CDR3. D genes are given only for firm matches. Some rows mark clone size as missing; the rest say once, few, many or name a class of expanded clone.

j_call	cdr3_length	d_call	clone_size	v_call	cdr3_nt	cdr3_aa
TRBJ2-5	16	TRBD2	-	TRBV29-1	TGCAGCGTTGCGACTAGCGGACTTAATTTTCAAGAGACCCAGTACTTC	CSVATSGLNFQETQYF
TRBJ2-7	13	-	-	TRBV7-8	TGTGCCAGCTTCCAGCGGGCATCCTACGAGCAGTACTTC	CASFQRASYEQYF
TRBJ2-4	13	TRBD1	-	TRBV29-1	TGCAGCGTCCAGGACAGGGGTCTATACATTCAGTACTTC	CSVQDRGLYIQYF
TRBJ1-1	14	-	-	TRBV5-4	TGTGCCAGCAGTTTCGGACAGACGAACACTGAAGCTTTCTTT	CASSFGQTNTEAFF
TRBJ1-2	15	TRBD1	few	TRBV6-5	TGTGCCAGCAGGATCGGGACAGTAGCTAACTATGGCTACACCTTC	CASRIGTVANYGYTF
TRBJ2-7	14	-	once	TRBV7-2	TGTGCCAGCAGACGACAGGTCCCCTCCTACGAGCAGTACTTC	CASRRQVPSYEQYF
TRBJ2-1	12	-	-	TRBV5-5	TGTGCCAGCAGCTTGGTAGACAATGAGCAGTTCTTC	CASSLVDNEQFF
TRBJ1-3	15	TRBD1	-	TRBV13	TGTGCCAGCAGCATTGACAGGGTGTCTGGAAACACCATATATTTT	CASSIDRVSGNTIYF
TRBJ1-1	14	-	-	TRBV6-1	TGTGCCAGCAGTGAAGGGACTCCGAACACTGAAGCTTTCTTT	CASSEGTPNTEAFF
TRBJ1-1	14	TRBD1	-	TRBV28	TGTGCCAGCAGGGCGACAGGGTTAAACACTGAAGCTTTCTTT	CASRATGLNTEAFF
TRBJ2-1	15	-	-	TRBV19	TGTGCCAGTAGTATTAGTGGAGGTAGCTACAATGAGCAGTTCTTC	CASSISGGSYNEQFF
TRBJ1-1	14	-	-	TRBV18	TGTGCCAGCTCACCACGCGAGGGGAGGACTGAAGCTTTCTTT	CASSPREGRTEAFF
TRBJ1-4	11	TRBD1	-	TRBV20-1	TGCAGTGCTGACAGGGGTGAAAAACTGTTTTTT	CSADRGEKLFF
TRBJ1-1	14	TRBD1	-	TRBV19	TGTGCCAGTAGTTCGACAGGGTGGGGCACTGAAGCTTTCTTT	CASSSTGWGTEAFF
TRBJ1-3	16	-	-	TRBV19	TGTGCCAGTAGCTCGGGAGCCGCCCCGGGCGGAAACACCATATATTTT	CASSSGAAPGGNTIYF
TRBJ2-7	14	-	-	TRBV5-1	TGCGCCAGCAGCACGGTAGCGTACTCCTACGAGCAGTACTTC	CASSTVAYSYEQYF
TRBJ2-3	14	TRBD1	-	TRBV27	TGTGCCAGTAAACAGGGGGCAAGCACAGATACGCAGTATTTT	CASKQGASTDTQYF
TRBJ1-5	15	-	few	TRBV6-5	TGTGCCAGCAGTTACTCACAGGGAGGCAATCAGCCCCAGCATTTT	CASSYSQGGNQPQHF
TRBJ1-5	14	-	few	TRBV29-1	TGCAGCGTCCTGACAGGCTATAGCAATCAGCCCCAGCATTTT	CSVLTGYSNQPQHF
TRBJ2-5	15	-	-	TRBV9	TGTGCCAGCAGCGTTGAGGCGGGGTCCCAAGAGACCCAGTACTTC	CASSVEAGSQETQYF
TRBJ2-3	12	-	few	TRBV18	TGTGCCAGCTCATCACTAGCAGATACGCAGTATTTT	CASSSLADTQYF